A selection of T cell receptor beta chains follows, all from one sample in a study of PD-L1 blockade in urothelial cancer. Sequencing used immunoSEQ multiplex PCR; TCRdb keeps in-frame clones, though not all of them. The sample gives 45,000 to 50,000 clones, about nine tenths of which show up once; approximately 4.1% is in the top ten. The material sequenced was PBMCs, taken around atezolizumab (anti-PD-L1) treatment. The receptor set was obtained from an elderly man with urothelial cancer. Both conserved end residues are part of each CDR3. The order of the fields is V gene, J gene, D gene, clone size, CDR3 protein, CDR3 DNA. A D gene is named only where the DNA matches it firmly. Rows may omit the clone size; those that give it use once, few, many or a size class.

v_gene: TRBV5-1
j_gene: TRBJ2-2
d_gene: -
abundance: -
CDR3aa: CASSREVRNTGELFF
CDR3nt: TGCGCCAGCAGCCGAGAGGTTAGGAACACCGGGGAGCTGTTTTTT

v_gene: TRBV30
j_gene: TRBJ2-2
d_gene: -
abundance: -
CDR3aa: CAWSHDAKGKTGELFF
CDR3nt: TGTGCCTGGAGTCATGATGCGAAGGGGAAGACCGGGGAGCTGTTTTTT

v_gene: TRBV19
j_gene: TRBJ2-6
d_gene: TRBD1
abundance: once
CDR3aa: CASRQGALSGANVLTF
CDR3nt: TGTGCCAGTCGACAGGGGGCCCTCTCTGGGGCCAACGTCCTGACTTTC

v_gene: TRBV5-4
j_gene: TRBJ2-5
d_gene: -
abundance: -
CDR3aa: CASSYPAREETQYF
CDR3nt: TGTGCCAGCAGCTACCCCGCTAGGGAGGAGACCCAGTACTTC

v_gene: TRBV9
j_gene: TRBJ1-2
d_gene: -
abundance: -
CDR3aa: CASSVAMVPSYGYTF
CDR3nt: TGTGCCAGCAGCGTAGCTATGGTACCGAGCTATGGCTACACCTTC

v_gene: TRBV5-6
j_gene: TRBJ2-4
d_gene: -
abundance: few
CDR3aa: CASSLVHAKNIQYF
CDR3nt: TGTGCCAGCAGCTTGGTACACGCCAAAAACATTCAGTACTTC

v_gene: TRBV5-1
j_gene: TRBJ2-5
d_gene: -
abundance: -
CDR3aa: CASSNGLVGQETQYF
CDR3nt: TGCGCCAGCAGCAATGGACTGGTCGGTCAAGAGACCCAGTACTTC

v_gene: TRBV30
j_gene: TRBJ1-5
d_gene: -
abundance: -
CDR3aa: CAWSVGAGNQPQHF
CDR3nt: TGTGCCTGGAGTGTAGGGGCAGGGAATCAGCCCCAGCATTTT

v_gene: TRBV19
j_gene: TRBJ2-4
d_gene: -
abundance: -
CDR3aa: CASSIGDSVGNIQYF
CDR3nt: TGTGCCAGTAGTATAGGTGATAGCGTAGGGAACATTCAGTACTTC

v_gene: TRBV7-2
j_gene: TRBJ2-5
d_gene: TRBD1
abundance: once
CDR3aa: CASSSRQGQETQYF
CDR3nt: TGTGCCAGCAGCTCCCGACAGGGGCAAGAGACCCAGTACTTC

v_gene: TRBV5-4
j_gene: TRBJ1-2
d_gene: TRBD1
abundance: -
CDR3aa: CASSLEHRGYGYTF
CDR3nt: TGTGCCAGCAGCTTGGAGCACAGGGGCTATGGCTACACCTTC

v_gene: TRBV21-1
j_gene: TRBJ2-7
d_gene: -
abundance: -
CDR3aa: CASTHRMTGSGYEQYF
CDR3nt: TGTGCCAGCACCCATAGGATGACAGGCTCGGGGTACGAGCAGTACTTC

v_gene: TRBV18
j_gene: TRBJ2-7
d_gene: TRBD2
abundance: -
CDR3aa: CASSPSGTPSIYEQYF
CDR3nt: TGTGCCAGCTCGCCTAGCGGGACCCCGTCTATCTACGAGCAGTACTTC

v_gene: TRBV28
j_gene: TRBJ1-1
d_gene: -
abundance: -
CDR3aa: CASSLGRGNTEAFF
CDR3nt: TGTGCCAGCAGTTTGGGTCGGGGTAACACTGAAGCTTTCTTT

v_gene: TRBV5-1
j_gene: TRBJ2-2
d_gene: TRBD2
abundance: -
CDR3aa: CASSPGTTYTGELFF
CDR3nt: TGCGCCAGCAGCCCCGGGACTACCTACACCGGGGAGCTGTTTTTT

v_gene: TRBV4-1
j_gene: TRBJ2-3
d_gene: -
abundance: -
CDR3aa: CASSPMDRSPDTDTQYF
CDR3nt: TGCGCCAGCAGCCCGATGGACAGATCGCCGGACACAGATACGCAGTATTTT

v_gene: TRBV7-9
j_gene: TRBJ2-3
d_gene: -
abundance: once
CDR3aa: CASSLLLDYTQYF
CDR3nt: TGTGCCAGCAGCTTATTGTTAGACTATACGCAGTATTTT

v_gene: TRBV19
j_gene: TRBJ1-5
d_gene: TRBD1
abundance: once
CDR3aa: CASRPGQGIQPQHF
CDR3nt: TGTGCCAGTAGGCCGGGACAGGGGATTCAGCCCCAGCATTTT

v_gene: TRBV30
j_gene: TRBJ2-7
d_gene: TRBD2
abundance: -
CDR3aa: CAWRSTSGGYEQYF
CDR3nt: TGTGCCTGGAGAAGTACTAGCGGGGGCTACGAGCAGTACTTC

v_gene: TRBV10-3
j_gene: TRBJ2-7
d_gene: TRBD1
abundance: -
CDR3aa: CAISGYPGTGPTEQYF
CDR3nt: TGTGCCATCAGTGGCTACCCCGGGACAGGGCCTACCGAGCAGTACTTC

v_gene: TRBV19
j_gene: TRBJ1-3
d_gene: TRBD1
abundance: -
CDR3aa: CASSIGQAGNTIYF
CDR3nt: TGTGCCAGTAGTATTGGACAGGCTGGAAACACCATATATTTT

v_gene: TRBV6-4
j_gene: TRBJ2-7
d_gene: -
abundance: -
CDR3aa: CASSDSGEEGSLGYEQYF
CDR3nt: TGTGCCAGCAGTGACTCGGGGGAGGAGGGCTCCTTGGGATACGAGCAGTACTTC

v_gene: TRBV30
j_gene: TRBJ2-1
d_gene: TRBD2
abundance: -
CDR3aa: CAWSGGPVGDGGSGSLSSYNEQFF
CDR3nt: TGTGCCTGGAGTGGCGGGCCTGTAGGGGATGGGGGCAGCGGGAGCCTGAGCTCCTACAATGAGCAGTTCTTC

v_gene: TRBV19
j_gene: TRBJ2-3
d_gene: TRBD1
abundance: -
CDR3aa: CASSRTGGTDTQYF
CDR3nt: TGTGCCAGTAGTCGGACAGGGGGCACAGATACGCAGTATTTT

v_gene: TRBV2
j_gene: TRBJ2-3
d_gene: TRBD2
abundance: -
CDR3aa: CASMRTSGGVGDTQYF
CDR3nt: TGTGCCAGCATGAGGACTAGCGGGGGGGTTGGGGATACGCAGTATTTT

v_gene: TRBV10-2
j_gene: TRBJ1-1
d_gene: TRBD1
abundance: -
CDR3aa: CASSESGTGGVAFF
CDR3nt: TGCGCCAGCAGTGAGTCCGGGACAGGGGGGGTAGCTTTCTTT

v_gene: TRBV5-6
j_gene: TRBJ1-3
d_gene: -
abundance: -
CDR3aa: CASSLGTAGNTIYF
CDR3nt: TGTGCCAGCAGCTTGGGAACTGCTGGAAACACCATATATTTT